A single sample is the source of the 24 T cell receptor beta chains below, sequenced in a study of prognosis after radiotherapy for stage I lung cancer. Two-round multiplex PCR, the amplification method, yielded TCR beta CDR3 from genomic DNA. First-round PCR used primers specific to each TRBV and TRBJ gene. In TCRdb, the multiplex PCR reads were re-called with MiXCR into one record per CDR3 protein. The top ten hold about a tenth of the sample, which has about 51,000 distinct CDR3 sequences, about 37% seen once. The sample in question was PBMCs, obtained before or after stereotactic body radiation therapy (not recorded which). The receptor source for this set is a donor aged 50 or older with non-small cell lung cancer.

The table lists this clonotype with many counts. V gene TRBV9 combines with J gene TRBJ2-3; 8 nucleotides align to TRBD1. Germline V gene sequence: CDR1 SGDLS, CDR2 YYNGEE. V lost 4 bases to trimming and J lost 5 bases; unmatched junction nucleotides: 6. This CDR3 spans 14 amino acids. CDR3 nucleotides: TGTGCCAGCAGCCGAGACAGGGGTGGAGATACGCAGTATTTT. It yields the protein CASSRDRGGDTQYF.

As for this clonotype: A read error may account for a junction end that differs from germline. CDR3 in DNA: TGTGCCAGCAGCCTAGCGGGGAGATTGGTAGAGGGGAATGAGCAGTTCTTC. Translation gives CASSLAGRLVEGNEQFF. The chain couples TRBV7-8 to TRBJ2-1; 9 positions agree with TRBD2. This CDR3 is 17 amino acids long. CDR1 and CDR2 (germline): SGHVS, FQNEAQ.

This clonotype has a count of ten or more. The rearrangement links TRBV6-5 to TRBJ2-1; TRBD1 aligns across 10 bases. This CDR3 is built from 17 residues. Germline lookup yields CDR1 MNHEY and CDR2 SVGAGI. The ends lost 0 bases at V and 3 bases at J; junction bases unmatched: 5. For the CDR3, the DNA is TGTGCCAGCAGTTACTCCGCCGGGACAGGGGTCTACAATGAGCAGTTCTTC. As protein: CASSYSAGTGVYNEQFF.

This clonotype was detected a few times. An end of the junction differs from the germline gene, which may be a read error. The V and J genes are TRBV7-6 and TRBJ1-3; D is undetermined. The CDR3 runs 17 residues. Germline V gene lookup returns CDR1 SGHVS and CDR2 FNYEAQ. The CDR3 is CASILDFGGGAGNTIYF. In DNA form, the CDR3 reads TGTGCCAGCATCTTAGATTTTGGAGGTGGCGCTGGAAACACCATATATTTT.

CDR3 coding DNA: TGTGCCAGCAGCCGGGCCGGATACGAGCAGTACTTC. Translation: CASSRAGYEQYF. The rearrangement links TRBV7-2 to TRBJ2-7; D is ambiguous. The CDR3 consists of 12 residues. The germline V gene encodes CDR1 SGHTA and CDR2 FQGNSA. Trimming removed 5 bases at V and 4 bases at J, with 9 bases between. The variable domain in full, completed from reference TRBV7-2 and TRBJ2-7, reads GAGVSQSPSNKVTEKGKDVELRCDPISGHTALYWYRQSLGQGLEFLIYFQGNSAPDKSGLPSDRFSAERTGGSVSTLTIQRTQQEDSAVYLCASSRAGYEQYFGPGTRLTVT.

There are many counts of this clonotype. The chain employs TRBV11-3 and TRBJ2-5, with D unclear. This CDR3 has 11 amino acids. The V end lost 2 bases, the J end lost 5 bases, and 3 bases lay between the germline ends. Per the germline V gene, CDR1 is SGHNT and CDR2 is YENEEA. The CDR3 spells CASSLKETQYF. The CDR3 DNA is TGTGCCAGCAGCTTAAAGGAGACCCAGTACTTC.

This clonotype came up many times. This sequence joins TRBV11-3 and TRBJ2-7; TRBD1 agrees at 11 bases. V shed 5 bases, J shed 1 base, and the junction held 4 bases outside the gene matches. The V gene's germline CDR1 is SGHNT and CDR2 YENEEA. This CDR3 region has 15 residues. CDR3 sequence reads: CASSPGQGVSYEQYF. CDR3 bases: TGTGCCAGCAGCCCGGGACAGGGGGTATCCTACGAGCAGTACTTC.

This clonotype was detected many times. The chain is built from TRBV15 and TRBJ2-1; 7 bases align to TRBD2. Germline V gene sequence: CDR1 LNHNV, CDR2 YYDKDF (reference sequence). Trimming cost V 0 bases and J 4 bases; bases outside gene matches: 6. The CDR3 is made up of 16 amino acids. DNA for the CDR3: TGTGCCACCAGCAGAGATGGGCTAGCGGCATACAATGAGCAGTTCTTC. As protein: CATSRDGLAAYNEQFF. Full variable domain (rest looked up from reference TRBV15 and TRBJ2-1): DAMVIQNPRYQVTQFGKPVTLSCSQTLNHNVMYWYQQKSSQAPKLLFHYYDKDFNNEADTPDNFQSRRPNTSFCFLDIRSPGLGDTAMYLCATSRDGLAAYNEQFFGPGTRLTVL.

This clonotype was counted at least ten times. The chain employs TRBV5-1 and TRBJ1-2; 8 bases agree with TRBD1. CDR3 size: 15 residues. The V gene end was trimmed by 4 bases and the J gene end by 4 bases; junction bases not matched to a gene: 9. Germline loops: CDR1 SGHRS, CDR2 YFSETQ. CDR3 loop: CASSELTGVTYGYTF. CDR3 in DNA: TGCGCCAGCAGCGAACTGACAGGGGTCACCTATGGCTACACCTTC.

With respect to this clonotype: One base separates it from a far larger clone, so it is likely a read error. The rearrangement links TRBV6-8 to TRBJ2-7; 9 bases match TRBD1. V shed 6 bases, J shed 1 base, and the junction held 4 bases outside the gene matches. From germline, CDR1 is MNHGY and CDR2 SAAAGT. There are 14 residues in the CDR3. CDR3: CASRPGTGSYEQYF. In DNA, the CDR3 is TGTGCCAGCAGACCAGGGACAGGGTCCTACGAGCAGTACTTC.

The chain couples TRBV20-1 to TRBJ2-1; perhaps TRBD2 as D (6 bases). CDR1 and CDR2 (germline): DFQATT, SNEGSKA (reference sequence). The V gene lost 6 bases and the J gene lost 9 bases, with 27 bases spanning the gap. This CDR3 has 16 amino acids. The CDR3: CSAGRRFTIGSAEQFF. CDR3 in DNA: TGCAGTGCGGGTCGTCGGTTTACTATCGGGAGTGCTGAGCAGTTCTTC.

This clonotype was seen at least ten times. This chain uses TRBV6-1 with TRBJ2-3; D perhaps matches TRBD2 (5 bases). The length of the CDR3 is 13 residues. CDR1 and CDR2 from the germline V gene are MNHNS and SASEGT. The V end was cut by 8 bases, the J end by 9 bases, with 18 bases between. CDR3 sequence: CASHVTPLATQYF. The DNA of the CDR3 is TGTGCCAGCCACGTTACCCCTCTAGCCACGCAGTATTTT.

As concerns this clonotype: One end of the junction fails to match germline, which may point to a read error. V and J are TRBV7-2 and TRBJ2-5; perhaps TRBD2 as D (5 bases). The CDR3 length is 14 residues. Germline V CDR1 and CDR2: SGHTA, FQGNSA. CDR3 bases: TGTGCCAGCAGCTCCTACTACGGGGAAGATACCCATTACTTC. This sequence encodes CASSSYYGEDTHYF.

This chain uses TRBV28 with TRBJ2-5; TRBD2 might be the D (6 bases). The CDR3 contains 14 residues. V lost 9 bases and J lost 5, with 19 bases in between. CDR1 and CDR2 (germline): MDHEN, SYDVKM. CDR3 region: CASTPVEGRETQYF. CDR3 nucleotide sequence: TGTGCCAGTACTCCCGTGGAGGGGAGGGAGACCCAGTACTTC.

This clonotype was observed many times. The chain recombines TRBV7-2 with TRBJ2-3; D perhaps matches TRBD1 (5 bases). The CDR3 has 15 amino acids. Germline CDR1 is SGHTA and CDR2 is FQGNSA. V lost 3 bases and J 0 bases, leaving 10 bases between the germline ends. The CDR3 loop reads CASSLTVTSTDTQYF. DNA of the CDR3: TGTGCCAGCAGCTTGACAGTGACTAGCACAGATACGCAGTATTTT.

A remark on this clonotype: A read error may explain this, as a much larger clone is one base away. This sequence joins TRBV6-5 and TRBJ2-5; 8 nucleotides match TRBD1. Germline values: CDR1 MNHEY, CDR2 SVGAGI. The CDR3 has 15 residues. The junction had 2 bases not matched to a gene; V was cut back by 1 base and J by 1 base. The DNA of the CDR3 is TGTGCCAGCAGTTACTTAACAGGGGGCCAAGAGACCCAGTACTTC. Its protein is CASSYLTGGQETQYF.

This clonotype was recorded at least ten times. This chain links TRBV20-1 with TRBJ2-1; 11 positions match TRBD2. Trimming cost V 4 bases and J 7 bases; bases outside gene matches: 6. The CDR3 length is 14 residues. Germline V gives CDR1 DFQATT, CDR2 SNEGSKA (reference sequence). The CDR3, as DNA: TGCAGTGCTAAACTAGCGGGAGTTTCTAATGAGCAGTTCTTC. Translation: CSAKLAGVSNEQFF.

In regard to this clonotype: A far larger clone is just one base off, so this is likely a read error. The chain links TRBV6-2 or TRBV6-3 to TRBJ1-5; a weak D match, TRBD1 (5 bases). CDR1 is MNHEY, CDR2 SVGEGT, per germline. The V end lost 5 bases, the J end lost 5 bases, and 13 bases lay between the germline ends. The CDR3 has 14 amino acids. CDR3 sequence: CASSESGGDQPQHF. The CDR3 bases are TGTGCCAGCAGTGAATCGGGAGGGGATCAGCCCCAGCATTTT.

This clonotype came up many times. The CDR3, as DNA: TGTGCCACCAGCAGAGACACAGGGGCCTTCAATCAGCCCCAGCATTTT. Protein product: CATSRDTGAFNQPQHF. This chain links TRBV15 with TRBJ1-5; 7 nucleotides line up with TRBD1. Losses at the gene ends were 0 bases for V and 3 bases for J; bases not matched to a gene: 5. Per germline, CDR1 LNHNV and CDR2 YYDKDF (reference sequence). The CDR3 spans 16 residues.

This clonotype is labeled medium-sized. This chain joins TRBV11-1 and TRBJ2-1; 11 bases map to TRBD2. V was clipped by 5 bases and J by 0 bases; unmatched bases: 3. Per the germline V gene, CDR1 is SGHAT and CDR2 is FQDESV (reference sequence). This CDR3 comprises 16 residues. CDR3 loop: CASSPLAGGSYNEQFF. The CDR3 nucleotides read TGTGCCAGCAGCCCGCTAGCGGGAGGCTCCTACAATGAGCAGTTCTTC. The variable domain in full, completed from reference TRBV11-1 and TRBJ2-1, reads EAEVAQSPRYKITEKSQAVAFWCDPISGHATLYWYRQILGQGPELLVQFQDESVVDDSQLPKDRFSAERLKGVDSTLKIQPAELGDSAMYLCASSPLAGGSYNEQFFGPGTRLTVL.

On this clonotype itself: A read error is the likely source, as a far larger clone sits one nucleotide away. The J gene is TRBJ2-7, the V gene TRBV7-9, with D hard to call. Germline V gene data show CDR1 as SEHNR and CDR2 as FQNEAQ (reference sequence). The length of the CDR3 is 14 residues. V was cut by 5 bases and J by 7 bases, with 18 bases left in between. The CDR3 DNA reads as TGTGCCAGCAGCCGCCCAGGAGACCACTTTGAGCAGTACTTC. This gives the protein CASSRPGDHFEQYF.

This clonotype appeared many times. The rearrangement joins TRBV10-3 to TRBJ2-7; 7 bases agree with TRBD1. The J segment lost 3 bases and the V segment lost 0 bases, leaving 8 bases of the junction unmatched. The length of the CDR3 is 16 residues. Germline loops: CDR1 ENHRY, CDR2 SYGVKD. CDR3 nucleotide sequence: TGTGCCATCAGTGAGTCGATGGCAGGGGGTGGCTACGAGCAGTACTTC. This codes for CAISESMAGGGYEQYF.

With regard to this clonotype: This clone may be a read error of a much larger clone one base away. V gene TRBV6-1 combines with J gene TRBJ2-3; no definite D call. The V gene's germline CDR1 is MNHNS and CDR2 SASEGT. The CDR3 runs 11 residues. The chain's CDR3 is CASTNGDTQCF. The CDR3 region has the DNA TGTGCCAGCACCAACGGAGATACGCAGTGTTTT.

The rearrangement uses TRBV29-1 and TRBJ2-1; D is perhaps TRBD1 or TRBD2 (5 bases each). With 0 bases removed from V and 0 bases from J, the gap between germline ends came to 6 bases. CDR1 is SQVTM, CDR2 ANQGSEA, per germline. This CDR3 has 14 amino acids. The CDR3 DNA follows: TGCAGCGTTGAAGAGGGACCCTCCTACAATGAGCAGTTCTTC. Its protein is CSVEEGPSYNEQFF.